One and the same sample provided the 12 T cell receptor beta chains below, sequenced in a study of CD8+CD57+ T cells in acquired aplastic anemia. The TCR beta profiling, which covered VDJ combination and CDR3 sequence, was carried out using genomic DNA as the template. TCRdb independently ran MiXCR on the reads; one entry per CDR3 protein. The sample lists 120,000 or so distinct CDR3 sequences, over 55% seen once, with roughly 32% in the top ten. Only patients with CD8+CD57+ cell expansion on flow cytometry were chosen for sequencing. Sequencing was done on a sample of sorted CD4+, CD8+, or CD8+CD57+ T cells (not recorded which) from PBMCs. These receptors came from a human donor with aplastic anemia.

This clonotype was counted a single time. The chain links TRBV20-1 to TRBJ2-7, with 7 positions matching TRBD1. The CDR3 spans 15 residues. Germline V gene lookup returns CDR1 DFQATT and CDR2 SNEGSKA (reference sequence). After removal of 5 bases from V and 0 bases from J, the junction contained 10 bases not matched to a gene. CDR3: CSAHRGEVSSYEQYF. The CDR3 nucleotides read TGCAGTGCTCACAGGGGAGAGGTCAGCTCCTACGAGCAGTACTTC.

This clonotype has just a few counts. V is TRBV29-1 and J is TRBJ2-3; D remains ambiguous. This CDR3 is built from 14 residues. Deletions cut 3 bases from V and 0 bases from J, with 10 bases between. The germline V gene encodes CDR1 SQVTM and CDR2 ANQGSEA. The CDR3 DNA is TGCAGCGTTGACAGCACCACTAGCACAGATACGCAGTATTTT. Its translation is CSVDSTTSTDTQYF.

V is TRBV10-3 and J is TRBJ2-1, with 8 bases that match TRBD1. The CDR3 contains 16 residues. Germline-derived CDR1 and CDR2 are ENHRY and SYGVKD. Unmatched junction bases numbered 8, after V lost 3 bases and J lost 4 bases. CDR3 bases: TGTGCCATCAGTGATATTGGACAGGGTCAATACAATGAGCAGTTCTTC. This encodes CAISDIGQGQYNEQFF.

To note about this clonotype: A clone one base away is much larger, so this may be a read error. The rearrangement links TRBV11-2 to TRBJ1-1; the match to TRBD1 covers 8 bases. CDR1 is SGHAT, CDR2 FQNNGV, per germline. The CDR3 runs to 16 residues. The CDR3 sequence is CVSSLWQGAGNTEAFF. CDR3 in DNA: TGTGTCAGCAGCTTATGGCAGGGGGCCGGCAACACTGAAGCTTTCTTT.

This clonotype was seen only a few times. The chain has TRBV19 and TRBJ1-6, with 9 bases matching TRBD1. In germline, CDR1 is LNHDA, CDR2 SQIVND (reference sequence). The CDR3 loop spans 15 amino acids. The V segment lost 6 bases and the J segment 7 bases; nucleotides outside the gene matches: 7. The CDR3 region has the DNA TGTGCCAGTAGGGGGACAGGGTTCGGGAATTCACCCCTCCACTTT. It codes for CASRGTGFGNSPLHF. Full variable domain (missing parts from reference TRBV19 and TRBJ1-6): DGGITQSPKYLFRKEGQNVTLSCEQNLNHDAMYWYRQDPGQGLRLIYYSQIVNDFQKGDIAEGYSVSREKKESFPLTVTSAQKNPTAFYLCASRGTGFGNSPLHFGNGTRLTVT.

This chain uses TRBV3-1 with TRBJ2-2; 15 bases are shared with TRBD2. This CDR3 comprises 17 residues. V was clipped by 1 base and J by 7 bases; unmatched bases: 4. Germline V lookup: CDR1 LGHDT, CDR2 YNNKEL (reference sequence). CDR3 DNA sequence: TGTGCCAGCAGCCAAGGGGGACTAGCGGGAGGAATCGGGGAGCTGTTTTTT. Protein: CASSQGGLAGGIGELFF.

The chain recombines TRBV19 with TRBJ2-7; 8 positions match TRBD2. The length of the CDR3 is 15 residues. In germline, CDR1 is LNHDA, CDR2 SQIVND (reference sequence). Losses at the gene ends were 5 bases for V and 2 bases for J; bases not matched to a gene: 8. CDR3 DNA: TGTGCCAGTAGTGGAAGCGGGAGTTCCACCTACGAGCAGTACTTC. This sequence encodes CASSGSGSSTYEQYF.

This sequence joins TRBV20-1 and TRBJ1-1; D unclear. Per germline, CDR1 DFQATT and CDR2 SNEGSKA (reference sequence). Trimming stripped 6 bases from V and 0 bases from J, with 5 bases between. This CDR3 contains 11 residues. CDR3: CSAPLNTEAFF. CDR3 bases: TGCAGTGCACCGCTGAACACTGAAGCTTTCTTT.

CDR3 sequence (DNA): TGTGCCAGCAGCTACAGGGAGACCGGGGAGCTGTTTTTT. This sequence encodes CASSYRETGELFF. The rearrangement uses TRBV9 and TRBJ2-2; perhaps TRBD1 as D (6 bases). The CDR3 extends over 13 amino acids. The V gene's germline CDR1 is SGDLS and CDR2 YYNGEE. V lost 4 bases and J 5 bases, leaving 9 bases between the germline ends.

This clonotype has a count of ten or more. The chain joins TRBV29-1 to TRBJ2-7; 12 nucleotides match TRBD2. The ends lost 7 bases at V and 4 bases at J; junction bases unmatched: 8. CDR1 and CDR2 from the germline V gene are SQVTM and ANQGSEA. The CDR3 contains 14 residues. The CDR3 nucleotides are TGCAGCGCCCTCCTAGCGGGAGGGTATTACGAGCAGTACTTC. Amino acids: CSALLAGGYYEQYF.

V gene TRBV19 combines with J gene TRBJ1-1; D gene unclear. Germline lookup yields CDR1 LNHDA and CDR2 SQIVND (reference sequence). The CDR3 extends over 11 amino acids. V was clipped by 7 bases and J by 6 bases, with 9 bases between them. The CDR3 DNA sequence: TGTGCCAGTACTTCTTGGGCTGAAGCTTTCTTT. Its protein product is CASTSWAEAFF.

This chain connects TRBV25-1 to TRBJ2-7; D is tentatively TRBD1 or TRBD2 (6 bases each). CDR3 length: 14 residues. V lost 4 bases to trimming and J lost 9 bases, with 19 bases between them. Per the germline V gene, CDR1 is MGHDK and CDR2 is SYGVNS. CDR3 residues: CASSVGGGNYRQYF. The CDR3 bases are TGTGCCAGCAGTGTTGGAGGGGGGAACTACAGGCAGTACTTC.